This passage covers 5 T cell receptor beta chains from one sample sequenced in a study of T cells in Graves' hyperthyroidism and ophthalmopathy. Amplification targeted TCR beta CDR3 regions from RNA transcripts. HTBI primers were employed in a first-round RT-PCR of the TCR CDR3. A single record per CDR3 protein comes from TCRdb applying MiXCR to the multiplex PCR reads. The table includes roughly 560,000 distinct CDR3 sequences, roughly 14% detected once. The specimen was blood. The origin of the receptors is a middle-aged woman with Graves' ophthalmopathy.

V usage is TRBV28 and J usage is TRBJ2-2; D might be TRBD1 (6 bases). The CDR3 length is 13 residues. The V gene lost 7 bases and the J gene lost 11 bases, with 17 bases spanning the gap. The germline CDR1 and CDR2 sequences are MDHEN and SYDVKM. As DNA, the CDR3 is TGTGCCAGCATAGCACAGGGCCTCCGTGAGCTGTTTTTT. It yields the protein CASIAQGLRELFF.

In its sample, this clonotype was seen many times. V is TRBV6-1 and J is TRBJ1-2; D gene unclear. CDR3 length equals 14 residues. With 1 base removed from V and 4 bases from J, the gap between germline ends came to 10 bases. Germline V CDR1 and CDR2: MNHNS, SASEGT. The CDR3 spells CASSEGATVYGYTF. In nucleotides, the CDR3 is TGTGCCAGCAGTGAAGGAGCCACCGTCTATGGCTACACCTTC.

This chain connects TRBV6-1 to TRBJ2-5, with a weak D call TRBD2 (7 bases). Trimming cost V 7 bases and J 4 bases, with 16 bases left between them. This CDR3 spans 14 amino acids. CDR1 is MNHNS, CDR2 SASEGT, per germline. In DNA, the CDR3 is TGTGCCAGCATAAGACTAGCCAGGGGAGAGACCCAGTACTTC. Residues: CASIRLARGETQYF.

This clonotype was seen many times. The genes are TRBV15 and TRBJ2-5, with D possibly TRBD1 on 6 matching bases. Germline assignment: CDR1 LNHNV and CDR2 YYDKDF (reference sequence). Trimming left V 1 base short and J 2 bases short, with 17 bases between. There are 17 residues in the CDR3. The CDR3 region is CATSRVVRTDYQETQYF. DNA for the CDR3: TGTGCCACCAGCAGAGTGGTAAGGACAGATTATCAAGAGACCCAGTACTTC.

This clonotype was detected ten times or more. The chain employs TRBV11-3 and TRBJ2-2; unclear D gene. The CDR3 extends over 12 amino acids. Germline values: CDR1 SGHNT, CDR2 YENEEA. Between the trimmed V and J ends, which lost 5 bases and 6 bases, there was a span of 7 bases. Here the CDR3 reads CASSTYAGELFF. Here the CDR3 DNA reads TGTGCCAGCAGCACGTACGCCGGGGAGCTGTTTTTT.